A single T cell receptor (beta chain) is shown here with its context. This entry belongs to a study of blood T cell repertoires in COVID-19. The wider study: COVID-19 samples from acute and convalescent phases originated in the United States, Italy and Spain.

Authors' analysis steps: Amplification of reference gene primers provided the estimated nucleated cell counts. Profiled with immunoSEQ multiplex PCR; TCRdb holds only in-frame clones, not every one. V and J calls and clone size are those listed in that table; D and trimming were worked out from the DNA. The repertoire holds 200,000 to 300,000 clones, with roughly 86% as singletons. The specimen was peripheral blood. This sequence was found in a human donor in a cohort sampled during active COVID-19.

The CDR3 loop is CSASPRGYSTDTQYF. In DNA, the CDR3 is TGCAGTGCTAGTCCGCGGGGTTATAGCACAGATACGCAGTATTTT. This chain joins TRBV20-1 and TRBJ2-3, with a possible D match to TRBD2 (6 bases). This CDR3 has 15 residues. Trimming stripped 3 bases from V and 0 bases from J, with 13 bases between. Germline CDR1 DFQATT, CDR2 SNEGSKA (reference sequence).